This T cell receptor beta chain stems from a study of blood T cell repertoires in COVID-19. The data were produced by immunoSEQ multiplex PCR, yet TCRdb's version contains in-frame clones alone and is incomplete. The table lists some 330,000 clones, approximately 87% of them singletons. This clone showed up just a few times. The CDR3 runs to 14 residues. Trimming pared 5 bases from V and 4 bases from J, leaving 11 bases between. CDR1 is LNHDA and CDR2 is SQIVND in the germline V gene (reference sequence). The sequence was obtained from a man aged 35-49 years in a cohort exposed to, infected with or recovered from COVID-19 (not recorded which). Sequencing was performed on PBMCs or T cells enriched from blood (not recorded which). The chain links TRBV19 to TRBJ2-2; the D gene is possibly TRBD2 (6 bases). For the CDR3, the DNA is TGTGCCAGTAGTCGCCGGGACTCCACCGGGGAGCTGTTTTTT. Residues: CASSRRDSTGELFF.